This TCR beta chain was recorded in a study of long-term antiretroviral therapy in people with HIV. The authors ran the immunoSEQ assay, v3.0, at survey level. The repertoire was sequenced with immunoSEQ multiplex PCR; TCRdb's copy has only in-frame clones and lacks some. The repertoire includes under 30,000 clones, 80% of them detected once, and roughly 7.2% sits in the top ten. A few counts support this clone. The germline gives CDR1 SGHDN, CDR2 FVKESK. V shed 4 bases, J shed 3 bases, and the junction held 3 bases outside the gene matches. The CDR3 spans 14 residues. All donors provided no fewer than one pre-ART and no fewer than two post-ART PBMC samples.

This material consisted of unsorted PBMCs, taken 0.3 years after starting antiretroviral therapy. The sequence came from a man aged 35-49 years with HIV. The genes are TRBV14 and TRBJ2-1, with TRBD2 matching 7 bases. CDR3 loop: CASSLRDYYNEQFF. In nucleotides, the CDR3 is TGTGCCAGCAGCCTCCGGGACTACTACAATGAGCAGTTCTTC.